This is a list of T cell receptor beta chains from one sample in a study of T cell responses to AZD1222 COVID-19 vaccine. Using immunoSEQ multiplex PCR, the repertoire was profiled, and TCRdb retains in-frame clones only, with some absent. The data contain about 150,000 clones, over 90% of them singletons. The sequencing used peripheral blood, collected 28 days after the second AZD1222 dose. These TCRs come from an adult who received the AZD1222 COVID-19 vaccine. CDR3s include the opening cysteine and the closing phenylalanine or tryptophan. The order of the fields is clone size, V gene, J gene, D gene, CDR3 DNA, CDR3 protein. D genes are given only for firm matches. Clone size is given for some rows only: seen once, a few or many times, or a class if the clone is expanded.

.	TRBV10-2	TRBJ1-2	.	TGCGCCAGCAGTGAACTGTCCAGGCTCGATGGCTACACCTTC	CASSELSRLDGYTF
.	TRBV7-9	TRBJ1-1	TRBD1	TGTGCCAGCAGCCTAGTACAGGGGGCGTCTGAAGCTTTCTTT	CASSLVQGASEAFF
.	TRBV30	TRBJ1-2	.	TGTGCCTGGAGTAGGGCAAACGGCTACACCTTC	CAWSRANGYTF
few	TRBV15	TRBJ1-3	.	TGTGCCACCAGCAGAGATGAGAACACCATATATTTT	CATSRDENTIYF
.	TRBV19	TRBJ1-4	.	TGTGCCAGTAGTATCCCTTGGGCAACTAATGAAAAACTGTTTTTT	CASSIPWATNEKLFF
.	TRBV13	TRBJ2-7	TRBD1	TGTGCCAGCAGCCAGGACAGGGAGATCCACGAGCAGTACTTC	CASSQDREIHEQYF
.	TRBV5-4	TRBJ1-1	.	TGTGCCAGCAGCCCCTACGAGCTCCAGGGCACAGGGACTGAAGCTTTCTTT	CASSPYELQGTGTEAFF
few	TRBV6-6	TRBJ1-1	.	TGTGCCAGCAGTTATAAGATCGTCAGCAAGCATTTCCAAGCTTTCTTT	CASSYKIVSKHFQAFF
.	TRBV18	TRBJ2-2	TRBD1	TGTGCCAGCTCACCACAGGGGGCCGCCGGGGAGCTGTTTTTT	CASSPQGAAGELFF
.	TRBV25-1	TRBJ2-1	.	TGTGCCAGCAGGAGTGGGGTTGACAATGAGCAGTTCTTC	CASRSGVDNEQFF
.	TRBV5-1	TRBJ2-2	.	TGCGCCAGCAGCTTGTCAGGGGTAAAAGTCGGGGAGCTGTTTTTT	CASSLSGVKVGELFF
.	TRBV28	TRBJ1-4	TRBD1	TGTGCCAGCAGCAACGAACAGGGGGCGAATGAAAAACTGTTTTTT	CASSNEQGANEKLFF
.	TRBV11-2	TRBJ1-3	.	TGTGCCAGCAGCTTAACAGCCGTACTCTCTGGAAACACCATATATTTT	CASSLTAVLSGNTIYF
.	TRBV19	TRBJ1-1	.	TGTGCCAGTAGTCGTAGCACCCACACTGAAGCTTTCTTT	CASSRSTHTEAFF
.	TRBV6-5	TRBJ1-2	.	TGTGCCAGCACTAACAGAGGGGTCGGCTACACCTTC	CASTNRGVGYTF
.	TRBV20-1	TRBJ2-3	.	TGCAGTGCTAGTGTGGGGCGGCCGGTAGATACGCAGTATTTT	CSASVGRPVDTQYF
.	TRBV5-6	TRBJ2-1	TRBD2	TGTGCCAGCAGCTTGGGGACTAGCGTATATGAGCAGTTCTTC	CASSLGTSVYEQFF